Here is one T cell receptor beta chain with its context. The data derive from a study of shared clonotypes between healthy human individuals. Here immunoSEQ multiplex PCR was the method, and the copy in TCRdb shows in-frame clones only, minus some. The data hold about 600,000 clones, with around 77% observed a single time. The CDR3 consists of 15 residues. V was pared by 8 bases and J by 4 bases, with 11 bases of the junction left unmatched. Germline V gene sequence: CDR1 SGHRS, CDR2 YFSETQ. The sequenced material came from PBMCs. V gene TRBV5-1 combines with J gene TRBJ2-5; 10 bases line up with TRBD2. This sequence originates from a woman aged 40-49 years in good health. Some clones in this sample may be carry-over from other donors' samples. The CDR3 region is CASKPSGSSAETQYF. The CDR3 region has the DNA TGCGCCAGTAAACCTAGCGGGAGTTCGGCAGAGACCCAGTACTTC.